This TCR beta chain was sequenced during a study of radiation and T cells in renal cell carcinoma. Method: immunoSEQ multiplex PCR; TCRdb's copy keeps in-frame clones and lacks some. The sample carries 110,000 to 150,000 clones, 70% to 90% recorded once. Germline V gene lookup returns CDR1 SGDLS and CDR2 YYNGEE. The CDR3 runs 13 residues. The V gene lost 4 bases and the J gene lost 3 bases, with 10 bases spanning the gap. Noted time point: baseline pretreatment blood. Treatment defined: 15 Gy SBRT to primary tumor, nephrectomy 4 weeks later. This sequence joins TRBV9 and TRBJ1-1; D is unresolved. This TCR was sampled from a woman between 45 and 60 years old with renal cell carcinoma. Sequenced material: blood, taken from a patient whose treatment included radiotherapy and nephrectomy. In nucleotides, the CDR3 is TGTGCCAGCAGCAGTTCACGAGACACTGAAGCTTTCTTT. Translating it yields CASSSSRDTEAFF.